This T cell receptor (beta chain) was captured by sequencing in a study of regulatory T cells in long-lasting Graves disease. The CDR3 length is 18 residues. CDR1 is SNHLY, CDR2 FYNNEI, per germline. Described time point: persistent/refractory GD, antithyroid drugs over 5 years with positive TRAb. Preparation of the TCR library used RNA extracted from PBMCs. Assembly of TCR beta libraries relied on iRepertoire HTBI primers together with Arm-PCR of CDR3 regions. TCRdb reprocessed the multiplex PCR reads with MiXCR, giving one entry per CDR3 protein. The repertoire has a few hundred thousand distinct CDR3 sequences, approximately 25% of them found once; the top ten carry about 29%. Study-level points and caveats: Peripheral blood, not thyroid tissue, was the sole material studied. New patients shared 950 to 1,000 public clonotypes, fewer than the roughly 2,700 shared by persistent patients.

This clonotype was counted only a few times. The antigen is unknown. A clone one base away is much larger, so this may be a read error. The specimen was peripheral blood mononuclear cells (PBMCs), collected when the disease was refractory, from a patient treated with antithyroid drugs. This receptor was obtained from a woman in her thirties or forties with Graves disease. The chain links TRBV2 to TRBJ2-4; D possibly corresponds to TRBD1 (5 bases). The CDR3 reads CASSDDHPGTGAKSIQYF. CDR3 DNA: TGTGCCAGCAGTGATGACCACCCGGGTACTGGGGCCAAAAGCATTCAGTACTTC.